Detailed here is one T cell receptor (beta chain). The assay was immunoSEQ multiplex PCR, and TCRdb's table has in-frame clones only and misses some. The sample consists of about 30,000 clones, approximately 94% of them appearing once. Germline CDR1 is LNHDA and CDR2 is SQIVND (reference sequence). Trimming pared 7 bases from V and 6 bases from J, leaving 13 bases between. This CDR3 region has 13 residues. This sample is drawn from a study of T cell changes during pregnancy in multiple sclerosis. J is TRBJ1-5 and V is TRBV19; maybe TRBD1 (5 bases). The TCR was taken from a female donor with multiple sclerosis, enrolled in a pregnancy study. Specimen: CD8+ T cells from peripheral blood mononuclear cells, collected before pregnancy. This CDR3 reads CASKDGRGQPQHF. Written as DNA, the CDR3 is TGTGCCAGTAAGGACGGGAGGGGTCAGCCCCAGCATTTT.